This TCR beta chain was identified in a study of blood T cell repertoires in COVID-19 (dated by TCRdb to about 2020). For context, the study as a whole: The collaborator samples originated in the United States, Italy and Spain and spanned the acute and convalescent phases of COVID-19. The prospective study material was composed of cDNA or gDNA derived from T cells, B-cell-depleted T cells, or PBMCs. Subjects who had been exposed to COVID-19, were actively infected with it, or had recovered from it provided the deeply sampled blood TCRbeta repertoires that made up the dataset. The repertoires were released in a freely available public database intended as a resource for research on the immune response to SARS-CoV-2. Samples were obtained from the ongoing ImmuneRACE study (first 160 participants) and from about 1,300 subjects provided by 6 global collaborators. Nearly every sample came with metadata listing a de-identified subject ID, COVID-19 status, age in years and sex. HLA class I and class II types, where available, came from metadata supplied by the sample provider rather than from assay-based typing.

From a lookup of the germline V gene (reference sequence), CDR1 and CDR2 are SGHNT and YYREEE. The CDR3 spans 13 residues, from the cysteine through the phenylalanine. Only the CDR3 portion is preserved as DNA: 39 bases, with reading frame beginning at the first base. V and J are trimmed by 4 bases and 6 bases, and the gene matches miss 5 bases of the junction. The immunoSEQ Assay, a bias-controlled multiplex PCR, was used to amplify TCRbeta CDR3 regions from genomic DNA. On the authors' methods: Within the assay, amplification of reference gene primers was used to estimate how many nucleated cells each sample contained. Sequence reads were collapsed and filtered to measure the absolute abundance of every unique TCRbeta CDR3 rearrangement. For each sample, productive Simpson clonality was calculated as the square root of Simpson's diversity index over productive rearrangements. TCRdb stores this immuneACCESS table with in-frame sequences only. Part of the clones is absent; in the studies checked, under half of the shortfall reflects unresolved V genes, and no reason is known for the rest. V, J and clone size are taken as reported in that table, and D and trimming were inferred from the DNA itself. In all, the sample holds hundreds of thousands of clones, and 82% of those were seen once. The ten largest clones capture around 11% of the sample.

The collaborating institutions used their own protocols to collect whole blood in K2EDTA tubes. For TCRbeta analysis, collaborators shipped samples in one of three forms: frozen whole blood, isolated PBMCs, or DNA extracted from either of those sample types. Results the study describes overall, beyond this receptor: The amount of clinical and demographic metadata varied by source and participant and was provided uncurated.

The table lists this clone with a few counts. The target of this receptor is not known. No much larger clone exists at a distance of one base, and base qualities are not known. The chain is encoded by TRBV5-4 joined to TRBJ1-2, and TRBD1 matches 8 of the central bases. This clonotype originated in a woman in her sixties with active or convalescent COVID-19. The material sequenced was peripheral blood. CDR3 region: CASSNGQGDGYTF. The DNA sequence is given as TGTGCCAGCAGCAACGGACAGGGCGATGGCTACACCTTC. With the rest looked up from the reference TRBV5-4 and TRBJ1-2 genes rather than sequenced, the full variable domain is ETGVTQSPTHLIKTRGQQVTLRCSSQSGHNTVSWYQQALGQGPQFIFQYYREEENGRGNFPPRFSGLQFPNYSSELNVNALELDDSALYLCASSNGQGDGYTFGSGTRLTVV.